Listed here are 30 T cell receptor beta chains from one sample, sequenced in a study of blood T cell repertoires in COVID-19. This table comes from immunoSEQ multiplex PCR, and its TCRdb copy is limited to in-frame clones, with some not included. The sample carries roughly 140,000 clones, approximately 89% recorded once. The sample consisted of peripheral blood. These receptors all come from a woman aged 50 to 60 with acute or convalescent COVID-19.

The chain combines TRBV19 with TRBJ1-2, with TRBD1 matching over 7 bases. CDR3 size: 13 residues. Trimming cost V 6 bases and J 2 bases; bases outside gene matches: 3. Germline loops: CDR1 LNHDA, CDR2 SQIVND (reference sequence). The CDR3 DNA sequence: TGTGCCAGTAGCCGGGACAGCAACTATGGCTACACCTTC. Translated, it gives CASSRDSNYGYTF.

The chain couples TRBV5-5 to TRBJ2-5; perhaps TRBD1 as D (5 bases). Trimming removed 4 bases from V and 7 bases from J, with 17 bases in between. Germline V gene lookup returns CDR1 SGHKS and CDR2 YYEKEE (reference sequence). CDR3 length: 14 amino acids. CDR3 DNA sequence: TGTGCCAGCAGCCGACAGCAACCCAAGACGACCCAGTACTTC. Translation: CASSRQQPKTTQYF.

V is TRBV10-3 and J is TRBJ1-6, with a possible D match to TRBD1 (5 bases). The CDR3 has 14 residues. Germline CDR1 and CDR2: ENHRY and SYGVKD. The V end lost 4 bases, the J end lost 8 bases, and 12 bases lay between the germline ends. CDR3 in amino acids: CAISGEGLDSPLHF. In DNA form, the CDR3 reads TGTGCCATCAGTGGGGAGGGGTTGGATTCACCCCTCCACTTT.

V usage is TRBV3-1 (or the pseudogene TRBV3-2) and J usage is TRBJ2-5; possible D gene TRBD1, 6 bases. The V end was cut by 4 bases, the J end by 5 bases, with 8 bases between. The CDR3 loop spans 12 amino acids. Germline V lookup: CDR1 LGHDT, CDR2 YNNKEL (reference sequence). In DNA, the CDR3 is TGTGCCAGCAGCCGGGACATCGAGACCCAGTACTTC. Translated: CASSRDIETQYF.

The CDR3 is CASTSSGGVVNEQFF. CDR3 nucleotides: TGTGCCAGCACTAGCAGCGGGGGGGTGGTAAATGAGCAGTTCTTC. The chain joins TRBV28 to TRBJ2-1, with TRBD2 identical over 10 bases. V trimming: 7 bases; J trimming: 7 bases; junction bases outside the gene matches: 10. The CDR3 sequence is 15 residues long. Germline values: CDR1 MDHEN, CDR2 SYDVKM.

V gene TRBV5-4 combines with J gene TRBJ1-1, with D perhaps TRBD1 (6 bases). Trimming removed 4 bases at V and 0 bases at J, with 13 bases between. This CDR3 has 15 residues. CDR1 and CDR2 from the germline V gene are SGHNT and YYREEE (reference sequence). The CDR3 is CASSPREGVNTEAFF. CDR3 sequence (DNA): TGTGCCAGCAGCCCCAGGGAGGGGGTGAACACTGAAGCTTTCTTT.

J is TRBJ2-1 and V is TRBV6-5; no clear D. The V gene lost 8 bases and the J gene lost 4 bases, with 12 bases spanning the gap. The CDR3 is made up of 13 amino acids. Germline CDR1 and CDR2: MNHEY and SVGAGI. CDR3 coding DNA: TGTGCCAGCCGGCTGGCACTATACAATGAGCAGTTCTTC. It specifies CASRLALYNEQFF.

This clone was recorded a few times. This chain joins TRBV6-5 and TRBJ2-7; tentatively, D is TRBD1 (6 bases). Germline V CDR1 and CDR2: MNHEY, SVGAGI. The V end lost 5 bases, the J end lost 3 bases, and 11 bases lay between the germline ends. The CDR3 has 13 amino acids. The CDR3 nucleotides are TGTGCCAGCAGTCAAATACAGGGCTACGAGCAGTACTTC. Amino acids: CASSQIQGYEQYF.

V usage is TRBV4-2 and J usage is TRBJ2-1, with a weak D call TRBD2 (5 bases). Trimming cost V 1 base and J 4 bases, with 14 bases left between them. The CDR3 is 16 residues long. Germline CDR1 and CDR2: LGHNA and YNFKEQ. CDR3 in DNA: TGTGCCAGCAGCCAAGCAGTTTCGACGGGGTACAATGAGCAGTTCTTC. This translates into CASSQAVSTGYNEQFF.

This chain joins TRBV10-1 and TRBJ1-3; TRBD1 matches 9 bases. V lost 4 bases to trimming and J lost 2 bases; unmatched junction nucleotides: 0. The CDR3 is made up of 14 amino acids. The germline V gene encodes CDR1 WNHNN and CDR2 SYGVQD (reference sequence). The CDR3 here is CASSGTGAGNTIYF. The CDR3, as DNA: TGCGCCAGCAGTGGGACAGGGGCTGGAAACACCATATATTTT.

V is TRBV11-2 and J is TRBJ1-3; tentatively, D is TRBD1 (5 bases). Between the trimmed V and J ends, which lost 5 bases and 7 bases, there was a span of 12 bases. Germline CDR1 is SGHAT and CDR2 is FQNNGV. The CDR3 is 13 amino acids. CDR3 sequence: CASSQSAGNTIYF. In DNA form, the CDR3 reads TGTGCCAGCAGCCAATCGGCAGGGAACACCATATATTTT.

The chain employs TRBV7-9 and TRBJ1-5; TRBD1 aligns across 8 bases. Germline values: CDR1 SEHNR, CDR2 FQNEAQ (reference sequence). The V and J ends lost 4 bases and 4 bases, in that order; junction bases with no gene match: 9. The CDR3 has 16 residues. Written as DNA, the CDR3 is TGTGCCAGCAGCTCCGATCGACAGGGGTGGAATCAGCCCCAGCATTTT. This codes for CASSSDRQGWNQPQHF. The variable domain in full, completed from reference TRBV7-9 and TRBJ1-5, reads DTGVSQNPRHKITKRGQNVTFRCDPISEHNRLYWYRQTLGQGPEFLTYFQNEAQLEKSRLLSDRFSAERPKGSFSTLEIQRTEQGDSAMYLCASSSDRQGWNQPQHFGDGTRLSIL.

This chain uses TRBV14 with TRBJ1-2; possibly TRBD1 for D (5 bases). Germline CDR1 reads SGHDN; CDR2 reads FVKESK. Trimming left V 0 bases short and J 8 bases short, with 10 bases between. The CDR3 runs to 13 residues. CDR3 in amino acids: CASSQDVGVGYTF. The CDR3 nucleotides read TGTGCCAGCAGCCAAGATGTAGGGGTCGGCTACACCTTC.

This chain uses TRBV7-2 with TRBJ2-2, with D possibly being TRBD2 (5 bases). The CDR3 has 14 residues. With 3 bases removed from V and 4 bases from J, the gap between germline ends came to 9 bases. Germline values: CDR1 SGHTA, CDR2 FQGNSA. The CDR3 nucleotides are TGTGCCAGCAGCTTGGCGGGTGGCACCGGGGAGCTGTTTTTT. Its protein is CASSLAGGTGELFF.

V is TRBV12-5 and J is TRBJ2-1; TRBD2 is a possible D gene (5 bases). Looked up from germline, CDR1 is LGHNT and CDR2 is FRNRAP. This CDR3 is built from 15 residues. V was trimmed by 1 base and J by 4 bases, leaving 11 bases between them. CDR3 nucleotides: TGTGCTAGTGGTTTGGAGGGAGTGGGATACAATGAGCAGTTCTTC. Translating gives CASGLEGVGYNEQFF.

This clone showed up just a few times. The V call is TRBV11-2, the J call TRBJ1-1; tentative D call: TRBD1 (6 bases). The V gene lost 5 bases and the J gene lost 1 base, with 14 bases spanning the gap. The CDR3 consists of 15 residues. Germline lookup yields CDR1 SGHAT and CDR2 FQNNGV. The CDR3: CASSHLTTGNTEAFF. CDR3 DNA: TGTGCCAGCAGCCACCTTACGACAGGGAACACTGAAGCTTTCTTT.

V is TRBV18 and J is TRBJ2-7; the match to TRBD2 covers 11 bases. Per germline, CDR1 KGHSH and CDR2 LQKENI. The CDR3 is 15 residues long. Losses at the gene ends were 3 bases for V and 2 bases for J; bases not matched to a gene: 3. The CDR3 DNA sequence: TGTGCCAGCTCACCGGGGGGACTAGCGGCCTACGAGCAGTACTTC. Its protein is CASSPGGLAAYEQYF.

This clone appeared a single time. This chain joins TRBV7-2 and TRBJ2-1; 8 nucleotides align to TRBD2. This CDR3 is 15 amino acids long. The germline CDR1 and CDR2 sequences are SGHTA and FQGNSA. Unmatched junction bases numbered 10, after V lost 5 bases and J lost 7 bases. In DNA form, the CDR3 reads TGTGCCAGCAGCATCAGCGGGAGATCTGTAAATGAGCAGTTCTTC. This encodes CASSISGRSVNEQFF.

The chain uses TRBV28 and TRBJ1-2; TRBD1 matches at 9 bases. Germline values: CDR1 MDHEN, CDR2 SYDVKM. Trimming cost V 5 bases and J 7 bases; bases outside gene matches: 8. The CDR3 contains 14 residues. As DNA, the CDR3 is TGTGCCAGCAGTGCGCAGGACAGGGGCGGTGGCTACACCTTC. This sequence encodes CASSAQDRGGGYTF.

The DNA for the CDR3 is TGTGCCAGTACTCCGGGACAGGGTCCCTACGAGCAGTACTTC. It encodes CASTPGQGPYEQYF. The chain has TRBV19 and TRBJ2-7; 9 bases are shared with TRBD1. V shed 7 bases and J 2 bases; nucleotides not matched to a gene: 6. The CDR3 is 14 residues long. Germline V lookup: CDR1 LNHDA, CDR2 SQIVND (reference sequence).

This CDR3 reads CASSQDRDRVGTGELFF. The CDR3 DNA is TGCGCCAGCAGCCAAGATCGGGACAGGGTTGGTACCGGGGAGCTGTTTTTT. The V gene is TRBV4-1, the J gene TRBJ2-2, with 9 positions matching TRBD1. Per the germline V gene, CDR1 is MGHRA and CDR2 is YSYEKL. V gave up 0 bases and J gave up 5 bases; unmatched junction bases: 7. The length of the CDR3 is 17 residues.

The table lists this clone with a few counts. CDR3 nucleotide sequence: TGTGCCAGCAGAGATCTAGCGGGGGGGCCTGGGAATGAGCAGTTCTTC. Translating gives CASRDLAGGPGNEQFF. J is TRBJ2-1 and V is TRBV3-1 (or the pseudogene TRBV3-2); 12 positions agree with TRBD2. Trimming at V came to 6 bases and at J to 7 bases, leaving 10 bases not matched to a gene. This CDR3 is built from 16 residues. CDR1 is LGHDT, CDR2 YNNKEL, per germline (reference sequence).

This chain links TRBV5-4 with TRBJ2-5; 14 bases are shared with TRBD2. The trim removed 3 bases at V and 0 bases at J, leaving 4 bases unmatched. CDR3 length: 17 residues. From germline, CDR1 is SGHNT and CDR2 YYREEE (reference sequence). The CDR3 DNA follows: TGTGCCAGCAGCTGGACTAGCGGGGGGACGTACCAAGAGACCCAGTACTTC. Translating it yields CASSWTSGGTYQETQYF.

The V gene is TRBV9, the J gene TRBJ1-5, with TRBD1 matching 9 bases. The germline V gene has CDR1 SGDLS and CDR2 YYNGEE. The CDR3 length is 15 residues. Trimming removed 3 bases from V and 6 bases from J; junction bases left unmatched: 7. The CDR3 DNA reads as TGTGCCAGCAGCGCTGGAGGACAGGGGAGTCAGCCCCAGCATTTT. Its protein is CASSAGGQGSQPQHF.

The chain carries TRBV5-4 and TRBJ1-6, with D perhaps matching TRBD1 (5 bases). Trimming took 0 bases from V and 7 from J, leaving 11 bases between them. The germline V gene encodes CDR1 SGHNT and CDR2 YYREEE (reference sequence). The CDR3 runs 15 residues. This CDR3 is CASSLDPGKNSPLHF. The CDR3 nucleotides are TGTGCCAGCAGCTTGGATCCAGGGAAGAATTCACCCCTCCACTTT.

The CDR3 loop reads CASRDRAGQGVYEQYF. DNA of the CDR3: TGTGCCAGCAGGGACCGCGCTGGACAGGGGGTCTACGAGCAGTACTTC. This chain joins TRBV28 and TRBJ2-7, with 10 bases identical to TRBD1. CDR3 length: 16 amino acids. With V trimmed by 6 bases and J by 3 bases, 11 bases remained unmatched. In germline, CDR1 is MDHEN, CDR2 SYDVKM.

The chain uses TRBV5-1 and TRBJ1-2; a weak D match, TRBD1 (6 bases). CDR3 size: 15 residues. The ends were cut back, 0 bases at V and 1 base at J, with 10 bases in the middle. CDR1 is SGHRS, CDR2 YFSETQ, per germline. The CDR3 loop is CASSLDRTVNYGYTF. For the CDR3, the DNA is TGCGCCAGCAGCTTGGACCGGACAGTTAACTATGGCTACACCTTC.

The chain links TRBV6-5 to TRBJ1-3; TRBD1 matches 7 bases. Germline values: CDR1 MNHEY, CDR2 SVGAGI. The junction had 7 bases not matched to a gene; V was cut back by 7 bases and J by 4 bases. This CDR3 region has 14 residues. The CDR3 DNA reads TGTGCCAGCAACGACAGACAGGGAGGAAACACCATATATTTT. Its translation is CASNDRQGGNTIYF.

The chain employs TRBV6-6 and TRBJ2-7, with 7 bases aligning to TRBD1. J was trimmed by 2 bases and V by 3 bases; bases with no gene match: 7. Germline V CDR1 and CDR2: MNHNY, SVGAGI (reference sequence). CDR3 length: 15 amino acids. This CDR3 reads CASSYVTGAAYEQYF. For the CDR3, the DNA is TGTGCCAGCAGTTATGTTACAGGGGCGGCCTACGAGCAGTACTTC.

This chain links TRBV19 with TRBJ1-2, with 8 bases aligning to TRBD1. Germline trimming cut 5 bases from V and 4 bases from J; bases unmatched to any gene: 15. The CDR3 has 17 amino acids. Per the germline V gene, CDR1 is LNHDA and CDR2 is SQIVND (reference sequence). The CDR3 bases are TGTGCCAGTAGTGCTGGGACAGGCCGTTCCACCTTCTATGGCTACACCTTC. Amino acids: CASSAGTGRSTFYGYTF.